Below are 22 T cell receptor beta chains sequenced from a single sample in a study of blood T cell repertoires in COVID-19. The method was immunoSEQ multiplex PCR; TCRdb's version includes in-frame clones alone and lacks a portion of them. The sample has about 140,000 clones; about 80% are singletons. The material sequenced was peripheral blood. Receptors originate from a man aged 55 to 70 with acute or convalescent COVID-19.

J is TRBJ2-5 and V is TRBV18; 8 bases are a match to TRBD1. This CDR3 has 16 residues. V was clipped by 6 bases and J by 5 bases; unmatched bases: 14. CDR1 is KGHSH, CDR2 LQKENI, per germline. This chain's CDR3 is CASSLTSGQGDETQYF. CDR3 bases: TGTGCCAGCTCGCTTACATCTGGACAGGGTGACGAGACCCAGTACTTC.

The V call is TRBV5-5, the J call TRBJ2-2, with TRBD2 matching over 7 bases. V shed 0 bases, J shed 4 bases, and the junction held 6 bases outside the gene matches. The CDR3 extends over 16 amino acids. CDR1 and CDR2 (germline): SGHKS, YYEKEE (reference sequence). The CDR3 spells CASSLVGGSITGELFF. Here the CDR3 DNA reads TGTGCCAGCAGCTTGGTTGGCGGGAGTATCACCGGGGAGCTGTTTTTT.

In its sample, this clone was seen a few times. The rearrangement uses TRBV28 and TRBJ1-1, with a possible D match to TRBD1 (6 bases). The ends were cut back, 2 bases at V and 4 bases at J, with 14 bases in the middle. CDR1 and CDR2 (germline): MDHEN, SYDVKM. This CDR3 contains 15 residues. Written as DNA, the CDR3 is TGTGCCAGCAGTTTAACAGGGCGTTGGGGCACTGAAGCTTTCTTT. Its protein is CASSLTGRWGTEAFF.

The genes are TRBV7-3 and TRBJ2-3; D possibly corresponds to TRBD2 (6 bases). The V end lost 5 bases, the J end lost 4 bases, and 13 bases lay between the germline ends. The CDR3 runs 14 residues. Germline lookup yields CDR1 SGHTA and CDR2 FQGTGA. DNA for the CDR3: TGTGCCAGCAGCGCAGGACTATTCTCAGATACGCAGTATTTT. It is translated as CASSAGLFSDTQYF.

This rearrangement joins TRBV7-2 to TRBJ1-6; D not resolved. The CDR3 is made up of 14 amino acids. Trimming removed 2 bases from V and 9 bases from J, with 11 bases in between. Germline-derived CDR1 and CDR2 are SGHTA and FQGNSA. This chain's CDR3 is CASSLPSPVSPLHF. CDR3 nucleotides: TGTGCCAGCAGCTTACCCTCCCCTGTTTCACCCCTCCACTTT.

The rearrangement links TRBV30 to TRBJ1-1; perhaps TRBD1 as D (6 bases). This CDR3 spans 15 amino acids. Germline CDR1 GTSNPN, CDR2 SVGIG (reference sequence). V was pared by 2 bases and J by 3 bases, with 16 bases between. CDR3 loop: CAWSQIQGSDTEAFF. CDR3 DNA: TGTGCCTGGAGTCAAATACAGGGTTCGGACACTGAAGCTTTCTTT.

The V call is TRBV9, the J call TRBJ2-3, with 10 bases identical to TRBD1. The CDR3 loop spans 18 amino acids. Per germline, CDR1 SGDLS and CDR2 YYNGEE. With V trimmed by 4 bases and J by 4 bases, 15 bases remained unmatched. The CDR3 DNA sequence: TGTGCCAGCAGCCTAAGGACAGGGGGTACCTTAACTGCAGATACGCAGTATTTT. Translation gives CASSLRTGGTLTADTQYF.

The V call is TRBV24-1, the J call TRBJ2-3; the match to TRBD2 covers 10 bases. Germline lookup yields CDR1 KGHDR and CDR2 SFDVKD. The CDR3 contains 15 residues. Trimming took 5 bases from V and 4 from J; bases not matched to a gene: 5. CDR3 nucleotides: TGTGCCACCAGTGGTCTAGCGGGAGTCGCAGATACGCAGTATTTT. Its protein is CATSGLAGVADTQYF.

The chain carries TRBV7-8 and TRBJ1-1, with 9 bases aligning to TRBD1. Germline loops: CDR1 SGHVS, CDR2 FQNEAQ. V shed 3 bases, J shed 7 bases, and the junction held 6 bases outside the gene matches. The CDR3 totals 14 residues. The CDR3 bases are TGTGCCAGCAGCTTGGGGACAGGGTCGGTTGAAGCTTTCTTT. Encoded protein: CASSLGTGSVEAFF.

The chain employs TRBV11-2 and TRBJ2-7, with 8 nucleotides matching TRBD2. V lost 1 base to trimming and J lost 0 bases; unmatched junction nucleotides: 8. CDR1 is SGHAT, CDR2 FQNNGV, per germline. This CDR3 has 17 residues. In nucleotides, the CDR3 is TGTGCCAGCAGCTTAGGGGGGGGTAGCGGGATCTCCTACGAGCAGTACTTC. Protein sequence: CASSLGGGSGISYEQYF. The full variable domain, its missing parts supplied by reference TRBV11-2 and TRBJ2-7, is EAGVAQSPRYKIIEKRQSVAFWCNPISGHATLYWYQQILGQGPKLLIQFQNNGVVDDSQLPKDRFSAERLKGVDSTLKIQPAKLEDSAVYLCASSLGGGSGISYEQYFGPGTRLTVT.

The chain couples TRBV13 to TRBJ2-3, with a tentative D call TRBD1 (6 bases). The CDR3 has 13 residues. Trimming left V 3 bases short and J 6 bases short, with 10 bases between. The germline V gene has CDR1 PRHDT and CDR2 FYEKMQ (reference sequence). In DNA form, the CDR3 reads TGTGCCAGCAGCTTTATTAGGGGGGATACGCAGTATTTT. Its protein product is CASSFIRGDTQYF. Together with reference TRBV13 and TRBJ2-3, the CDR3 gives the full variable domain: AAGVIQSPRHLIKEKRETATLKCYPIPRHDTVYWYQQGPGQDPQFLISFYEKMQSDKGSIPDRFSAQQFSDYHSELNMSSLELGDSALYFCASSFIRGDTQYFGPGTRLTVL.

The chain joins TRBV6-5 to TRBJ2-7; tentative D call: TRBD1 (6 bases). Trimming took 7 bases from V and 3 from J, leaving 7 bases between them. The V gene's germline CDR1 is MNHEY and CDR2 SVGAGI. There are 11 residues in the CDR3. The CDR3 is CASNRDYEQYF. For the CDR3, the DNA is TGTGCCAGCAACAGGGACTACGAGCAGTACTTC.

The V call is TRBV7-2, the J call TRBJ2-5; 12 bases agree with TRBD2. The germline CDR1 and CDR2 sequences are SGHTA and FQGNSA. The CDR3 extends over 16 amino acids. V gave up 5 bases and J gave up 4 bases; unmatched junction bases: 8. The CDR3 nucleotides are TGTGCCAGCAGCCCCCTGACTAGCGGGAGAGTAGAGACCCAGTACTTC. Protein sequence: CASSPLTSGRVETQYF.

The chain couples TRBV6-5 to TRBJ2-7; TRBD2 is a possible D gene (5 bases). The CDR3 runs 15 residues. Looked up from germline, CDR1 is MNHEY and CDR2 is SVGAGI. V was clipped by 7 bases and J by 2 bases, with 18 bases between them. The CDR3 protein is CASTLEAGRAYEQYF. CDR3 DNA: TGTGCCAGCACCCTGGAGGCAGGCCGAGCCTACGAGCAGTACTTC.

The chain employs TRBV29-1 and TRBJ2-5; 7 positions match TRBD2. With V trimmed by 7 bases and J by 5 bases, 10 bases remained unmatched. The CDR3 extends over 13 amino acids. Germline loops: CDR1 SQVTM, CDR2 ANQGSEA. The chain's CDR3 is CSGRGGAGETQYF. DNA of the CDR3: TGCAGCGGCCGGGGAGGGGCTGGGGAGACCCAGTACTTC. Combining the CDR3 with reference TRBV29-1 and TRBJ2-5 gives the whole variable domain SAVISQKPSRDICQRGTSLTIQCQVDSQVTMMFWYRQQPGQSLTLIATANQGSEATYESGFVIDKFPISRPNLTFSTLTVSNMSPEDSSIYLCSGRGGAGETQYFGPGTRLLVL.

With respect to this clone: At one end, the junction sequence differs from germline, possibly due to a read error. The chain recombines TRBV7-7 with TRBJ1-2; the D gene is possibly TRBD1 (5 bases). Germline V gene lookup returns CDR1 SSHAT and CDR2 FNYEAQ (reference sequence). The length of the CDR3 is 17 residues. The CDR3 sequence: CASSLWHTQGLSYGYTF. Here the CDR3 DNA reads TGTGCTAGCAGCTTATGGCACACTCAGGGTCTGAGTTATGGCTACACCTTC.

The chain links TRBV5-5 to TRBJ1-6, with 8 bases that match TRBD1. CDR3 length: 14 amino acids. V was clipped by 5 bases and J by 10 bases; unmatched bases: 8. The germline gives CDR1 SGHKS, CDR2 YYEKEE (reference sequence). This CDR3 reads CASRQDREWSPLHF. DNA of the CDR3: TGTGCCAGCAGACAGGACAGGGAATGGTCACCCCTCCACTTT.

The chain employs TRBV10-3 and TRBJ2-1; 9 bases agree with TRBD2. The CDR3 is 16 amino acids. Germline CDR1 reads ENHRY; CDR2 reads SYGVKD. V trimming: 7 bases; J trimming: 9 bases; junction bases outside the gene matches: 16. The CDR3 loop is CAINDLGLAGFFEQFF. The CDR3 nucleotides are TGTGCCATCAACGATCTAGGGCTAGCGGGATTTTTTGAGCAGTTCTTC.

The chain recombines TRBV3-1 (or the pseudogene TRBV3-2) with TRBJ1-2, with a weak D call TRBD1 (5 bases). In germline, CDR1 is LGHDT, CDR2 YNNKEL (reference sequence). The CDR3 loop spans 13 amino acids. Trimming took off 3 bases at V and 5 bases at J, with 10 bases between the two ends. CDR3 sequence: CASSHRVGYGYTF. For the CDR3, the DNA is TGTGCCAGCAGCCACAGGGTTGGATATGGCTACACCTTC.

This clone was counted a single time. The CDR3, as DNA: TGTGCCTGGAGTTCGGGGGAAGTGTCACCCCTCCACTTT. The encoded protein is CAWSSGEVSPLHF. This chain connects TRBV30 to TRBJ1-6; TRBD1 might be the D (5 bases). The CDR3 length is 13 residues. In germline, CDR1 is GTSNPN, CDR2 SVGIG (reference sequence). V lost 2 bases, J lost 10 bases, and 12 bases lay in between.

The V call is TRBV12-3 or TRBV12-4, the J call TRBJ2-3, with TRBD2 as a possible D gene (6 bases). Trimming shortened V by 6 bases and J by 6 bases, and 13 bases separated the two germline ends. The CDR3 length is 13 residues. CDR3 sequence reads: CASSFPGVDTQYF. The CDR3 DNA sequence: TGTGCCAGCAGCTTTCCGGGAGTTGATACGCAGTATTTT.

The chain uses TRBV6-6 and TRBJ1-1, with 7 bases aligning to TRBD1. This CDR3 comprises 14 residues. Germline lookup yields CDR1 MNHNY and CDR2 SVGAGI (reference sequence). V gave up 6 bases and J gave up 7 bases; unmatched junction bases: 11. The CDR3 sequence is CASRRDSQKGEAFF. The CDR3 coding sequence is TGTGCCAGCAGGAGGGACAGCCAAAAAGGTGAAGCTTTCTTT.